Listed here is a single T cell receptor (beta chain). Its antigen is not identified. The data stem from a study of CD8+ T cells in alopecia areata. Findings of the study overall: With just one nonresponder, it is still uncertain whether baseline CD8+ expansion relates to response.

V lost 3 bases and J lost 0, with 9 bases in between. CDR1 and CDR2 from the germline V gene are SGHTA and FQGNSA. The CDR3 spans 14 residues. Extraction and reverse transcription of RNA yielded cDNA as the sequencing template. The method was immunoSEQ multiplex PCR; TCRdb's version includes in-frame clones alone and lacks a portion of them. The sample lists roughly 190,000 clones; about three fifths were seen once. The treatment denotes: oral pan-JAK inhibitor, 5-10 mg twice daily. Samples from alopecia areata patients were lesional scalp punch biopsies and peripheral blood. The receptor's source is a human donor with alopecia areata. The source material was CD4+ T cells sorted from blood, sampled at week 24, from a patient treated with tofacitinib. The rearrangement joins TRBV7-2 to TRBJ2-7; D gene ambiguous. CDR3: CASSLWGSSYEQYF. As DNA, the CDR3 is TGTGCCAGCAGCTTGTGGGGAAGCTCCTACGAGCAGTACTTC. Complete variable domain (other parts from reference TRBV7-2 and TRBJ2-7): GAGVSQSPSNKVTEKGKDVELRCDPISGHTALYWYRQSLGQGLEFLIYFQGNSAPDKSGLPSDRFSAERTGGSVSTLTIQRTQQEDSAVYLCASSLWGSSYEQYFGPGTRLTVT.